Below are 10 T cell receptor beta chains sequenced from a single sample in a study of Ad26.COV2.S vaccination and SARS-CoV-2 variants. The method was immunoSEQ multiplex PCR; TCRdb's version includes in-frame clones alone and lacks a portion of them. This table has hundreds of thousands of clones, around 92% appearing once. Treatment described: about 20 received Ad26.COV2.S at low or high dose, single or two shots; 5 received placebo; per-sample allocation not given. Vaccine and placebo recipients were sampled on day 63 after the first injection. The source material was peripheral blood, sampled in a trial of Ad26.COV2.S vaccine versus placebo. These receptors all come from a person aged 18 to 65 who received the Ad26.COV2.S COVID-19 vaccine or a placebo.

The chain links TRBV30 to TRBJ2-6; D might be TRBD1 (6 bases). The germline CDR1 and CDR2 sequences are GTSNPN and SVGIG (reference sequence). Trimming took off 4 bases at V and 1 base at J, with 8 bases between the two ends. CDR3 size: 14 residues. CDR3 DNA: TGTGCCTGGACCACAGGGTCTGGGGCCAACGTCCTGACTTTC. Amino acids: CAWTTGSGANVLTF.

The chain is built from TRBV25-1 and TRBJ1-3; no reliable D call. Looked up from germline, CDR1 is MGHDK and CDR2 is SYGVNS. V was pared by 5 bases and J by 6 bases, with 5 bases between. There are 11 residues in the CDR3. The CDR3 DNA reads TGTGCCAGCAGTCTAGCAAACACCATATATTTT. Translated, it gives CASSLANTIYF.

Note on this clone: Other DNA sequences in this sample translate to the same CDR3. CDR3 nucleotide sequence: TGTGCCAGCAGCTCTGATTATTATAGCAATCAGCCCCAGCATTTT. Translating gives CASSSDYYSNQPQHF. V and J are TRBV7-2 and TRBJ1-5; D gene unclear. The length of the CDR3 is 15 residues. Germline CDR1 reads SGHTA; CDR2 reads FQGNSA. V lost 4 bases and J lost 0, with 10 bases in between. Combining the CDR3 with reference TRBV7-2 and TRBJ1-5 gives the whole variable domain GAGVSQSPSNKVTEKGKDVELRCDPISGHTALYWYRQSLGQGLEFLIYFQGNSAPDKSGLPSDRFSAERTGGSVSTLTIQRTQQEDSAVYLCASSSDYYSNQPQHFGDGTRLSIL.

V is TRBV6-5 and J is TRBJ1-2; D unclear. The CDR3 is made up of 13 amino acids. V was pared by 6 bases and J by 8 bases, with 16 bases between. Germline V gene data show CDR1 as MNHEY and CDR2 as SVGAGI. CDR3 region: CASSLDGSRGYTF. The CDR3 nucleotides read TGTGCCAGCAGCTTGGACGGCTCCAGGGGCTACACCTTC.

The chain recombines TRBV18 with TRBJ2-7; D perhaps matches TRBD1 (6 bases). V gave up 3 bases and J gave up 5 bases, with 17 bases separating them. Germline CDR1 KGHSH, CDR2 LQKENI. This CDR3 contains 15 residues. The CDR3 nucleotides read TGTGCCAGCTCACCTATAGTCTCAGGGGCGGACGAGCAGTACTTC. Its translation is CASSPIVSGADEQYF.

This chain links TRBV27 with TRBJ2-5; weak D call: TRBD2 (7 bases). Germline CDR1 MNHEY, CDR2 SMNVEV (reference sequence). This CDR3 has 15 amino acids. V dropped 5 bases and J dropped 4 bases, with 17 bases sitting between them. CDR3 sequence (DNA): TGTGCCAGCAGTGCAGGCGGGGGCCTTCTAGAGACCCAGTACTTC. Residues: CASSAGGGLLETQYF.

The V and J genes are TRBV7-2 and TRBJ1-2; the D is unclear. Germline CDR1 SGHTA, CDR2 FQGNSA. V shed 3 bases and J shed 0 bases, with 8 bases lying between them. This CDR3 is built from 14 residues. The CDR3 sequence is CASSFREANYGYTF. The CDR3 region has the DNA TGTGCCAGCAGCTTTCGGGAAGCTAACTATGGCTACACCTTC.

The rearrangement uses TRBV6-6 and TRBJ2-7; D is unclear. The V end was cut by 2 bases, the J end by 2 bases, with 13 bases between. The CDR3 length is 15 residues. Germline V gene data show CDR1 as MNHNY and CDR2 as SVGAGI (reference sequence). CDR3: CASSYPPTPTYEQYF. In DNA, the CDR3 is TGTGCCAGCAGTTACCCCCCAACCCCAACCTACGAGCAGTACTTC.

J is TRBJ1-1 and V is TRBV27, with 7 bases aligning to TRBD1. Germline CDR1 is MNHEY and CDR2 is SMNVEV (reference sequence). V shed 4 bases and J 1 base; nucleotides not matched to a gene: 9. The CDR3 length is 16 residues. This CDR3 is CASSSDRVGANTEAFF. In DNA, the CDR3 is TGTGCCAGCAGTTCCGACAGGGTGGGGGCGAACACTGAAGCTTTCTTT.

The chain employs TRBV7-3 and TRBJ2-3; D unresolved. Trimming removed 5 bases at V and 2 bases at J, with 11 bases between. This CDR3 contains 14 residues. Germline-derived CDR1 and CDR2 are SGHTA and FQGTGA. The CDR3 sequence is CASSPRPATDTQYF. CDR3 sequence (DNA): TGTGCCAGCAGCCCCCGACCGGCCACAGATACGCAGTATTTT.